Listed here are 21 T cell receptor beta chains from one sample, sequenced in a study of blood T cell repertoires in COVID-19. Sequencing was performed with immunoSEQ multiplex PCR; in TCRdb, only in-frame clones are kept and a portion is missing. The table has 50,000 to 65,000 clones, more than 70% seen once. Input material: peripheral blood. The receptor source for this set is a human donor in a cohort sampled during active COVID-19.

This chain joins TRBV10-3 and TRBJ2-7; 12 nucleotides match TRBD2. This CDR3 is built from 13 residues. Germline V gives CDR1 ENHRY, CDR2 SYGVKD. J lost 12 bases, V lost 2 bases, and 5 bases had no gene match. CDR3 coding DNA: TGTGCCATCAGTGAGGTGACTAGCGGGAGTAGGTACTTC. Its translation is CAISEVTSGSRYF.

The rearrangement links TRBV5-1 to TRBJ2-7, with 13 nucleotides matching TRBD2. J was trimmed by 1 base and V by 3 bases; bases with no gene match: 1. The germline V gene has CDR1 SGHRS and CDR2 YFSETQ. This CDR3 spans 15 amino acids. The CDR3 bases are TGCGCCAGCAGCTCGGGACTAGCGGGGTCCTACGAGCAGTACTTC. This gives the protein CASSSGLAGSYEQYF. Based on the CDR3 plus reference TRBV5-1 and TRBJ2-7, the full variable domain is KAGVTQTPRYLIKTRGQQVTLSCSPISGHRSVSWYQQTPGQGLQFLFEYFSETQRNKGNFPGRFSGRQFSNSRSEMNVSTLELGDSALYLCASSSGLAGSYEQYFGPGTRLTVT.

The V and J genes are TRBV7-9 and TRBJ1-1; the match to TRBD1 covers 7 bases. The CDR3 runs 12 residues. The V gene end was trimmed by 5 bases and the J gene end by 11 bases; junction bases not matched to a gene: 8. Germline CDR1 and CDR2: SEHNR and FQNEAQ (reference sequence). The CDR3 protein is CASSASQGSAFF. CDR3 sequence (DNA): TGTGCCAGCAGCGCATCACAGGGGTCGGCTTTCTTT. Filled out from reference TRBV7-9 and TRBJ1-1, the complete variable domain reads DTGVSQNPRHKITKRGQNVTFRCDPISEHNRLYWYRQTLGQGPEFLTYFQNEAQLEKSRLLSDRFSAERPKGSFSTLEIQRTEQGDSAMYLCASSASQGSAFFGQGTRLTVV.

The chain links TRBV2 to TRBJ1-5, with D unresolved. Germline V gene data show CDR1 as SNHLY and CDR2 as FYNNEI. Trimming shortened V by 3 bases and J by 6 bases, and 9 bases separated the two germline ends. The CDR3 spans 13 residues. Written as DNA, the CDR3 is TGTGCCAGCAGTGAGGGGAGCGGTCAGCCCCAGCATTTT. Residues: CASSEGSGQPQHF. Looking up the rest from reference TRBV2 and TRBJ1-5 gives the full variable domain: EPEVTQTPSHQVTQMGQEVILRCVPISNHLYFYWYRQILGQKVEFLVSFYNNEISEKSEIFDDQFSVERPDGSNFTLKIRSTKLEDSAMYFCASSEGSGQPQHFGDGTRLSIL.

CDR3 nucleotides: TGCGCCAGCAGCTGGGGGACTAGCGGGGGACCGAACACCGGGGAGCTGTTTTTT. Residues: CASSWGTSGGPNTGELFF. V usage is TRBV5-1 and J usage is TRBJ2-2; 14 nucleotides line up with TRBD2. In germline, CDR1 is SGHRS, CDR2 YFSETQ. Trimming took 3 bases from V and 0 from J; bases not matched to a gene: 4. The CDR3 covers 18 residues. Full variable domain (outside the CDR3, taken from reference TRBV5-1 and TRBJ2-2): KAGVTQTPRYLIKTRGQQVTLSCSPISGHRSVSWYQQTPGQGLQFLFEYFSETQRNKGNFPGRFSGRQFSNSRSEMNVSTLELGDSALYLCASSWGTSGGPNTGELFFGEGSRLTVL.

The rearrangement links TRBV19 to TRBJ2-1; 9 bases line up with TRBD2. V was clipped by 0 bases and J by 4 bases; unmatched bases: 1. Germline CDR1 is LNHDA and CDR2 is SQIVND (reference sequence). CDR3 length equals 15 residues. CDR3 amino acids: CASSIDSGSYNEQFF. CDR3 bases: TGTGCCAGTAGTATAGATAGCGGGAGTTACAATGAGCAGTTCTTC.

The J gene is TRBJ2-5, the V gene TRBV7-9; 12 bases agree with TRBD2. There are 15 residues in the CDR3. Looked up from germline, CDR1 is SEHNR and CDR2 is FQNEAQ (reference sequence). V shed 5 bases, J shed 4 bases, and the junction held 5 bases outside the gene matches. In DNA, the CDR3 is TGTGCCAGCAGCCGACTAGCGGGGGTTCCAGAGACCCAGTACTTC. Translating gives CASSRLAGVPETQYF. Full variable domain (missing parts from reference TRBV7-9 and TRBJ2-5): DTGVSQNPRHKITKRGQNVTFRCDPISEHNRLYWYRQTLGQGPEFLTYFQNEAQLEKSRLLSDRFSAERPKGSFSTLEIQRTEQGDSAMYLCASSRLAGVPETQYFGPGTRLLVL.

This chain connects TRBV28 to TRBJ2-1; D is perhaps TRBD1 (5 bases). The V gene's germline CDR1 is MDHEN and CDR2 SYDVKM. Trimming took 5 bases from V and 4 from J, leaving 12 bases between them. The CDR3 contains 14 residues. The CDR3 sequence: CASSRIRDYNEQFF. The CDR3 bases are TGTGCCAGCAGTCGCATCAGGGATTACAATGAGCAGTTCTTC. Drawing the rest from reference TRBV28 and TRBJ2-1, the complete variable domain is DVKVTQSSRYLVKRTGEKVFLECVQDMDHENMFWYRQDPGLGLRLIYFSYDVKMKEKGDIPEGYSVSREKKERFSLILESASTNQTSMYLCASSRIRDYNEQFFGPGTRLTVL.

The CDR3 coding sequence is TGTGCCAGCAGCTTTTTATCCGGAAAACTGTTTTTT. As protein: CASSFLSGKLFF. This sequence joins TRBV5-6 and TRBJ1-4, with D unresolved. The ends were cut back, 2 bases at V and 10 bases at J, with 9 bases in the middle. The CDR3 covers 12 residues. From germline, CDR1 is SGHDT and CDR2 YYEEEE. The complete variable domain, with remaining parts taken from reference TRBV5-6 and TRBJ1-4, reads DAGVTQSPTHLIKTRGQQVTLRCSPKSGHDTVSWYQQALGQGPQFIFQYYEEEERQRGNFPDRFSGHQFPNYSSELNVNALLLGDSALYLCASSFLSGKLFFGSGTQLSVL.

The chain combines TRBV5-1 with TRBJ2-5; TRBD1 agrees at 8 bases. V was clipped by 1 base and J by 3 bases; unmatched bases: 2. In germline, CDR1 is SGHRS, CDR2 YFSETQ. This CDR3 is 14 amino acids long. The CDR3 sequence: CASSLLTGEETQYF. The CDR3 DNA follows: TGCGCCAGCAGCTTGCTGACAGGGGAAGAGACCCAGTACTTC. Looking up the rest from reference TRBV5-1 and TRBJ2-5 gives the full variable domain: KAGVTQTPRYLIKTRGQQVTLSCSPISGHRSVSWYQQTPGQGLQFLFEYFSETQRNKGNFPGRFSGRQFSNSRSEMNVSTLELGDSALYLCASSLLTGEETQYFGPGTRLLVL.

The chain links TRBV7-9 to TRBJ2-3; 13 bases line up with TRBD2. Trimming took 4 bases from V and 3 from J; bases not matched to a gene: 4. The CDR3 is 16 amino acids. Germline V gene sequence: CDR1 SEHNR, CDR2 FQNEAQ (reference sequence). The chain's CDR3 is CASSSGLAGITDTQYF. The CDR3 bases are TGTGCCAGCAGCTCGGGACTAGCGGGGATAACAGATACGCAGTATTTT.

The chain has TRBV11-2 and TRBJ2-3, with D possibly matching TRBD2 (6 bases). The V gene lost 1 base and the J gene lost 4 bases, with 12 bases spanning the gap. The CDR3 length is 15 residues. Germline CDR1 reads SGHAT; CDR2 reads FQNNGV. CDR3 bases: TGTGCCAGCAGCTTAGCGTTTCTAGCGTCAGATACGCAGTATTTT. It yields the protein CASSLAFLASDTQYF. Filled out from reference TRBV11-2 and TRBJ2-3, the complete variable domain reads EAGVAQSPRYKIIEKRQSVAFWCNPISGHATLYWYQQILGQGPKLLIQFQNNGVVDDSQLPKDRFSAERLKGVDSTLKIQPAKLEDSAVYLCASSLAFLASDTQYFGPGTRLTVL.

This chain uses TRBV19 with TRBJ2-7; 7 bases agree with TRBD1. This CDR3 comprises 15 residues. The germline V gene encodes CDR1 LNHDA and CDR2 SQIVND (reference sequence). With 6 bases clipped from V and 2 bases from J, the junction kept 10 bases outside the gene matches. The CDR3 nucleotides read TGTGCCAGTAGAAAAACACCCGGGACAGCCTACGAGCAGTACTTC. Protein sequence: CASRKTPGTAYEQYF.

The chain is built from TRBV5-1 and TRBJ2-5; D may be TRBD2 (5 bases). V was trimmed by 2 bases and J by 1 base, leaving 6 bases between them. The CDR3 covers 13 residues. The germline gives CDR1 SGHRS, CDR2 YFSETQ. The CDR3, as DNA: TGCGCCAGCAGCTTAGCGGTCCAAGAGACCCAGTACTTC. It encodes CASSLAVQETQYF.

This chain joins TRBV11-3 and TRBJ2-2, with TRBD2 matching over 13 bases. In germline, CDR1 is SGHNT, CDR2 YENEEA. J was trimmed by 6 bases and V by 2 bases; bases with no gene match: 0. CDR3 length: 15 residues. In DNA form, the CDR3 reads TGTGCCAGCAGCTTAACTAGCGGGAGGGCCGGGGAGCTGTTTTTT. Its protein product is CASSLTSGRAGELFF.

This clone was detected only once. Here the CDR3 DNA reads TGCGCCAGCAGCCAAGCGTTGGGGGGAGGAGAAAAACTGTTTTTT. Protein: CASSQALGGGEKLFF. This chain links TRBV4-1 with TRBJ1-4; the D gene is possibly TRBD1 (5 bases). Trimming cost V 1 base and J 8 bases, with 14 bases left between them. Germline CDR1 and CDR2: MGHRA and YSYEKL. The CDR3 has 15 residues.

V gene TRBV7-6 combines with J gene TRBJ2-3; weak D call: TRBD2 (5 bases). V was pared by 4 bases and J by 10 bases, with 15 bases between. The CDR3 is made up of 13 amino acids. Germline CDR1 and CDR2: SGHVS and FNYEAQ. The CDR3 sequence: CASSSMYGDPQYF. CDR3 nucleotides: TGTGCCAGCAGCTCGATGTACGGGGATCCGCAGTATTTT.

The rearrangement uses TRBV12-5 and TRBJ2-7; possibly TRBD1 for D (6 bases). Trimming removed 1 base from V and 5 bases from J, with 12 bases in between. The CDR3 sequence is 14 residues long. Germline V gene lookup returns CDR1 LGHNT and CDR2 FRNRAP. CDR3 coding DNA: TGTGCTAGTGGTTTGGCAAACAGGGTCCACGAGCAGTACTTC. This sequence encodes CASGLANRVHEQYF.

The rearrangement joins TRBV5-1 to TRBJ1-1; TRBD1 might be the D (6 bases). The germline V and J ends were trimmed by 4 bases and 4 bases, with 14 bases remaining between them. CDR3 length equals 14 residues. Germline loops: CDR1 SGHRS, CDR2 YFSETQ. In DNA form, the CDR3 reads TGCGCCAGCAGCATTAACAGGGCAGGCACTGAAGCTTTCTTT. Amino acids: CASSINRAGTEAFF.

The rearrangement uses TRBV9 and TRBJ1-3; the D gene is possibly TRBD1 (5 bases). Deletions cut 0 bases from V and 4 bases from J, with 14 bases between. This CDR3 is 16 amino acids long. Germline V gives CDR1 SGDLS, CDR2 YYNGEE. The DNA for the CDR3 is TGTGCCAGCAGCGTAGGGGTGGGGACTGGCGGAAACACCATATATTTT. Protein sequence: CASSVGVGTGGNTIYF.

The chain carries TRBV5-1 and TRBJ2-2; D is unresolved. V was trimmed by 1 base and J by 0 bases, leaving 10 bases between them. The CDR3 spans 16 residues. The germline CDR1 and CDR2 sequences are SGHRS and YFSETQ. Written as DNA, the CDR3 is TGCGCCAGCAGCTTGAACGGTCGAGCGAACACCGGGGAGCTGTTTTTT. Protein: CASSLNGRANTGELFF.